This T cell receptor beta chain was profiled in a study of blood T cell repertoires in COVID-19. Study-level background: Whether acute or convalescent, the COVID-19 samples came from the United States, Italy and Spain. Sample material is recorded as cDNA or gDNA derived from T cells, B-cell-depleted T cells, or PBMCs.

How the authors handled the data: Cell counts per sample came from amplifying reference gene primers. Sequenced by immunoSEQ multiplex PCR; TCRdb stores in-frame clones only, minus some. V and J calls and clone size follow that table, whereas D and trimming were derived from the DNA. Among 130,000 or so clones listed, about 88% were seen once. Recruitment covered about two dozen US areas and drew participants whose ages spanned about 18 to 90 years. Trimming took 7 bases from V and 0 from J; bases not matched to a gene: 8. Germline assignment: CDR1 MNHEY and CDR2 SVGAGI. The CDR3 sequence is 15 residues long.

The rearrangement uses TRBV6-5 and TRBJ2-7, with TRBD1 matching over 8 bases. The receptor was derived from a man aged 40-49 years with acute COVID-19. Sequenced input: PBMCs or T cells enriched from blood (not recorded which). CDR3 in DNA: TGTGCCAGCACCCGGACAGGGACTTTCTCCTACGAGCAGTACTTC. Amino acids: CASTRTGTFSYEQYF.